The 17 T cell receptor beta chains in this list originate from one sample, sequenced in a study of cytomegalovirus exposure and HLA in healthy donors. The PCR ran on 60 Vbeta and 13 Jbeta primers. Repertoires were generated with immunoSEQ multiplex PCR, while TCRdb's copy carries only in-frame clones and drops some. The sample lists 93,000 or so clones; around 65% were seen once. The sequenced sample was PBMCs. The receptors derive from a woman in her forties or fifties in good health and CMV-seronegative.

The chain has TRBV5-1 and TRBJ2-7; 9 bases are shared with TRBD2. J gave up 3 bases and V 1 base, and 5 bases lay outside the gene matches. The CDR3 extends over 15 amino acids. CDR1 is SGHRS, CDR2 YFSETQ, per germline. CDR3 bases: TGCGCCAGCAGCTTGACTTCTAGCGGGGACTACGAGCAGTACTTC. This codes for CASSLTSSGDYEQYF. Drawing the rest from reference TRBV5-1 and TRBJ2-7, the complete variable domain is KAGVTQTPRYLIKTRGQQVTLSCSPISGHRSVSWYQQTPGQGLQFLFEYFSETQRNKGNFPGRFSGRQFSNSRSEMNVSTLELGDSALYLCASSLTSSGDYEQYFGPGTRLTVT.

The chain has TRBV6-5 and TRBJ2-1, with 8 bases matching TRBD2. Unmatched junction bases numbered 5, after V lost 2 bases and J lost 2 bases. The CDR3 has 16 residues. Germline CDR1 is MNHEY and CDR2 is SVGAGI. CDR3 sequence: CASSYGRLATYNEQFF. The CDR3 bases are TGTGCCAGCAGTTACGGACGACTAGCGACCTACAATGAGCAGTTCTTC.

The V gene is TRBV18, the J gene TRBJ2-5; D is undetermined. Germline assignment: CDR1 KGHSH and CDR2 LQKENI. The ends were cut back, 3 bases at V and 3 bases at J, with 2 bases in the middle. There are 11 residues in the CDR3. In nucleotides, the CDR3 is TGTGCCAGCTCACCCGAAGAGACCCAGTACTTC. Encoded protein: CASSPEETQYF.

The chain links TRBV18 to TRBJ1-3; 7 bases are shared with TRBD1. The germline gives CDR1 KGHSH, CDR2 LQKENI. This CDR3 spans 14 amino acids. V dropped 3 bases and J dropped 8; count of bases not matched to a gene: 7. CDR3 bases: TGTGCCAGCTCACCTAGACAGGGAAGAGACACCATATATTTT. Protein sequence: CASSPRQGRDTIYF.

The chain combines TRBV4-1 with TRBJ2-7, with 10 bases aligning to TRBD2. The CDR3 loop spans 15 amino acids. The junction had 3 bases not matched to a gene; V was cut back by 0 bases and J by 4 bases. Germline V gene data show CDR1 as MGHRA and CDR2 as YSYEKL. The CDR3 DNA follows: TGCGCCAGCAGCCAAGACGCTAGCGGGAGTTACGAGCAGTACTTC. It yields the protein CASSQDASGSYEQYF.

V and J are TRBV28 and TRBJ2-5; D may be TRBD2 (6 bases). V gave up 1 base and J gave up 2 bases, with 11 bases separating them. The CDR3 spans 15 residues. Germline V CDR1 and CDR2: MDHEN, SYDVKM. The CDR3 bases are TGTGCCAGCAGTTTATTCGGCGGGAAACAAGAGACCCAGTACTTC. It codes for CASSLFGGKQETQYF.

In nucleotides, the CDR3 is TGTGCCAGTAGTATAACCCTAGCGCTCCAAGAGACCCAGTACTTC. It codes for CASSITLALQETQYF. The chain uses TRBV19 and TRBJ2-5; perhaps TRBD2 as D (6 bases). Trimming stripped 2 bases from V and 1 base from J, with 11 bases between. The CDR3 is 15 amino acids. Germline CDR1 reads LNHDA; CDR2 reads SQIVND (reference sequence).

The J gene is TRBJ2-7, the V gene TRBV18, with TRBD2 as a possible D gene (6 bases). In germline, CDR1 is KGHSH, CDR2 LQKENI. V lost 3 bases to trimming and J lost 1 base, with 13 bases between them. The CDR3 loop spans 15 amino acids. CDR3 coding DNA: TGTGCCAGCTCACCCACCATGGGACTTTCCTACGAGCAGTACTTC. This translates into CASSPTMGLSYEQYF.

This clone is medium-sized within its sample. The chain has TRBV6-4 and TRBJ2-2; 9 nucleotides align to TRBD2. With 4 bases clipped from V and 2 bases from J, the junction kept 2 bases outside the gene matches. CDR1 and CDR2 (germline): MRHNA, SNTAGT. The CDR3 contains 15 residues. The CDR3 nucleotides read TGTGCCAGCAGTGGACTAGCGGAAAACACCGGGGAGCTGTTTTTT. The encoded protein is CASSGLAENTGELFF.

This chain connects TRBV7-6 to TRBJ2-7; 7 nucleotides line up with TRBD2. After removal of 5 bases from V and 4 bases from J, the junction contained 11 bases not matched to a gene. Germline CDR1 is SGHVS and CDR2 is FNYEAQ. The CDR3 consists of 15 residues. The CDR3 loop reads CASSVSGSPDYEQYF. CDR3 bases: TGTGCCAGCAGCGTTAGCGGGTCCCCCGATTACGAGCAGTACTTC. The complete variable domain, with remaining parts taken from reference TRBV7-6 and TRBJ2-7, reads GAGVSQSPRYKVTKRGQDVALRCDPISGHVSLYWYRQALGQGPEFLTYFNYEAQQDKSGLPNDRFSAERPEGSISTLTIQRTEQRDSAMYRCASSVSGSPDYEQYFGPGTRLTVT.

The rearrangement joins TRBV28 to TRBJ1-1; a weak D match, TRBD1 (6 bases). Trimming cost V 3 bases and J 6 bases, with 29 bases left between them. Per the germline V gene, CDR1 is MDHEN and CDR2 is SYDVKM. The CDR3 consists of 19 residues. The DNA for the CDR3 is TGTGCCAGCAGTTTTGTCTCCGTTGTGGGGAGGGGGTACTTCCCTGAAGCTTTCTTT. It is translated as CASSFVSVVGRGYFPEAFF. The full variable domain, with the rest looked up from reference TRBV28 and TRBJ1-1, is DVKVTQSSRYLVKRTGEKVFLECVQDMDHENMFWYRQDPGLGLRLIYFSYDVKMKEKGDIPEGYSVSREKKERFSLILESASTNQTSMYLCASSFVSVVGRGYFPEAFFGQGTRLTVV.

This clone has a handful of counts. This chain links TRBV7-6 with TRBJ2-2; 8 bases agree with TRBD2. Germline V gene lookup returns CDR1 SGHVS and CDR2 FNYEAQ. V lost 6 bases, J lost 5 bases, and 8 bases stayed unmatched. The CDR3 runs 15 residues. CDR3 in DNA: TGTGCCAGCAGTCTTACGGGGGGGGTTACCGGGGAGCTGTTTTTT. Its protein is CASSLTGGVTGELFF. Full variable domain (outside the CDR3, taken from reference TRBV7-6 and TRBJ2-2): GAGVSQSPRYKVTKRGQDVALRCDPISGHVSLYWYRQALGQGPEFLTYFNYEAQQDKSGLPNDRFSAERPEGSISTLTIQRTEQRDSAMYRCASSLTGGVTGELFFGEGSRLTVL.

This clone was found once. The rearrangement uses TRBV7-2 and TRBJ2-5; 8 bases are a match to TRBD1. Trimming took 8 bases from V and 6 from J; bases not matched to a gene: 5. CDR3 length equals 12 residues. From germline, CDR1 is SGHTA and CDR2 FQGNSA. The CDR3 region is CASAGQGQTQYF. The CDR3 DNA reads as TGTGCCAGCGCCGGACAGGGCCAGACCCAGTACTTC.

The V call is TRBV6-4, the J call TRBJ2-2, with 9 bases aligning to TRBD1. CDR1 MRHNA and CDR2 SNTAGT come from the germline V gene. The CDR3 is 14 amino acids. J gave up 3 bases and V 4 bases, and 0 bases lay outside the gene matches. The CDR3 DNA follows: TGTGCCAGCAGTGGACAGGGGGACACCGGGGAGCTGTTTTTT. This gives the protein CASSGQGDTGELFF.

The chain recombines TRBV28 with TRBJ1-5; D is perhaps TRBD1 (6 bases). The V end was cut by 6 bases, the J end by 2 bases, with 14 bases between. The CDR3 consists of 15 residues. The germline gives CDR1 MDHEN, CDR2 SYDVKM. CDR3 coding DNA: TGTGCCAGCAGCCCACAGGGTTTGGGCAATCAGCCCCAGCATTTT. It specifies CASSPQGLGNQPQHF.

The chain uses TRBV5-1 and TRBJ1-4, with 11 positions matching TRBD1. The CDR3 is 17 residues long. The V gene end was trimmed by 3 bases and the J gene end by 4 bases; junction bases not matched to a gene: 8. Germline V gives CDR1 SGHRS, CDR2 YFSETQ. The CDR3 region is CASSSRGQGGRNEKLFF. CDR3 DNA sequence: TGCGCCAGCAGCTCACGGGGACAGGGGGGACGTAATGAAAAACTGTTTTTT.

The V gene is TRBV7-8, the J gene TRBJ2-2; the match to TRBD2 covers 14 bases. This CDR3 contains 17 residues. V gave up 5 bases and J gave up 5 bases; unmatched junction bases: 7. Germline values: CDR1 SGHVS, CDR2 FQNEAQ. The CDR3 loop reads CASSGTSGGPGTGELFF. The DNA for the CDR3 is TGTGCCAGCAGCGGGACTAGCGGGGGTCCGGGAACCGGGGAGCTGTTTTTT.